Each of the 30 T cell receptor beta chains below was sequenced from the same sample in a study of Ad26.COV2.S vaccination and SARS-CoV-2 variants listed by TCRdb under 2021. The sample's treatment or condition, from its label and the paper: some 20 received Ad26.COV2.S at low or high dose, single or two shots; roughly 5 received placebo; per-sample allocation not given. For vaccine and placebo recipients, repertoires were sequenced using samples collected on day 63 after the first injection. The library was built by means of the immunoSEQ multiplex PCR assay. TCRdb retrieved this table from immuneACCESS and kept in-frame rearrangements only. Not all clones are present; in checked studies, unresolved V genes account for under half, and no reason is known for the remainder. The sample data list about 480,000 clones, and 87% of these were observed just once. The ten biggest clones cover about 13% of the sample.

The input for sequencing was peripheral blood, taken in a trial of Ad26.COV2.S vaccine versus placebo. The receptors derive from a person aged 18-60 years who received the Ad26.COV2.S COVID-19 vaccine or a placebo.

This clone was seen more than once but under ten times. V usage is TRBV7-8 and J usage is TRBJ1-2; perhaps TRBD1 as D (5 bases). The germline gives CDR1 SGHVS, CDR2 FQNEAQ. This CDR3 spans 12 amino acids. The ends were cut back, 4 bases at V and 7 bases at J, with 10 bases in the middle. DNA for the CDR3: TGTGCCAGCAGCTCGACCGGGGCTGGCTACACCTTC. The encoded protein is CASSSTGAGYTF. The whole variable domain, remainder taken from reference TRBV7-8 and TRBJ1-2, is GAGVSQSPRYKVAKRGQDVALRCDPISGHVSLFWYQQALGQGPEFLTYFQNEAQLDKSGLPSDRFFAERPEGSVSTLKIQRTQQEDSAVYLCASSSTGAGYTFGSGTRLTVV.

The V gene is TRBV27, the J gene TRBJ2-5, with D hard to call. V lost 2 bases to trimming and J lost 3 bases, with 7 bases between them. Per the germline V gene, CDR1 is MNHEY and CDR2 is SMNVEV (reference sequence). This CDR3 region has 13 residues. The CDR3 DNA is TGTGCCAGCAGTTTAAAAGGGAAAGAGACCCAGTACTTC. Translation gives CASSLKGKETQYF.

This clone appeared a few times. This rearrangement joins TRBV7-9 to TRBJ1-2, with D hard to call. CDR3 length equals 13 residues. The germline V and J ends were trimmed by 5 bases and 4 bases, with 11 bases remaining between them. The germline V gene encodes CDR1 SEHNR and CDR2 FQNEAQ (reference sequence). Written as DNA, the CDR3 is TGTGCCAGCAGCCCAGAGACTGGCTATGGCTACACCTTC. Its protein is CASSPETGYGYTF.

This chain connects TRBV30 to TRBJ2-1, with D possibly TRBD2 on 5 matching bases. The germline V and J ends were trimmed by 3 bases and 2 bases, with 14 bases remaining between them. Germline assignment: CDR1 GTSNPN and CDR2 SVGIG (reference sequence). This CDR3 has 15 amino acids. DNA for the CDR3: TGTGCCTGGAGCGCCATACGGGGTACCTACAATGAGCAGTTCTTC. Protein: CAWSAIRGTYNEQFF.

The chain joins TRBV7-9 to TRBJ1-2; the D gene is possibly TRBD1 (5 bases). The germline V gene has CDR1 SEHNR and CDR2 FQNEAQ (reference sequence). The CDR3 contains 13 residues. The V end was cut by 6 bases, the J end by 4 bases, with 12 bases between. The CDR3 DNA follows: TGTGCCAGCAGTGAGGGGAGAGTCTATGGCTACACCTTC. It yields the protein CASSEGRVYGYTF.

This rearrangement joins TRBV7-2 to TRBJ2-5, with D possibly TRBD2 on 5 matching bases. The CDR3 extends over 15 amino acids. CDR1 is SGHTA, CDR2 FQGNSA, per germline. The V end lost 1 base, the J end lost 7 bases, and 16 bases lay between the germline ends. The CDR3 sequence is CASSLGQPGSGTQYF. CDR3 nucleotides: TGTGCCAGCAGCTTAGGGCAACCGGGGTCGGGGACCCAGTACTTC.

The V gene is TRBV28, the J gene TRBJ1-5, with TRBD1 matching over 9 bases. The CDR3 runs to 14 residues. V lost 6 bases, J lost 7 bases, and 7 bases stayed unmatched. Germline V gene data show CDR1 as MDHEN and CDR2 as SYDVKM. CDR3 coding DNA: TGTGCCAGCAGCTGGACAGGGGTAAGGCAGCCCCAGCATTTT. Translation gives CASSWTGVRQPQHF.

The rearrangement uses TRBV7-2 and TRBJ2-3, with a tentative D call TRBD2 (6 bases). Germline V lookup: CDR1 SGHTA, CDR2 FQGNSA. The CDR3 extends over 17 amino acids. The V end lost 5 bases, the J end lost 3 bases, and 21 bases lay between the germline ends. CDR3 sequence reads: CASSQFIWRADTDTQYF. The DNA of the CDR3 is TGTGCCAGCAGCCAATTTATTTGGAGGGCGGATACAGATACGCAGTATTTT.

This clone turned up a few times. The chain links TRBV7-3 to TRBJ1-2; D is perhaps TRBD1 (6 bases). V was pared by 6 bases and J by 4 bases, with 9 bases between. The CDR3 runs 12 residues. Germline CDR1 reads SGHTA; CDR2 reads FQGTGA. The CDR3 reads CASSQTGYGYTF. CDR3 DNA: TGTGCCAGCAGTCAGACAGGCTATGGCTACACCTTC.

The chain is built from TRBV27 and TRBJ2-1, with D possibly called TRBD1 or TRBD2 (5 bases each). This CDR3 is built from 12 residues. Trimming shortened V by 5 bases and J by 6 bases, and 8 bases separated the two germline ends. Germline V gene lookup returns CDR1 MNHEY and CDR2 SMNVEV (reference sequence). This CDR3 reads CASSPGPNEQFF. The CDR3 DNA sequence: TGTGCCAGCAGTCCGGGACCCAATGAGCAGTTCTTC.

The chain is built from TRBV7-2 and TRBJ2-5; D is uncertain. The V gene lost 4 bases and the J gene lost 4 bases, with 16 bases spanning the gap. The CDR3 consists of 15 residues. Per germline, CDR1 SGHTA and CDR2 FQGNSA. The CDR3 coding sequence is TGTGCCAGCAGCTCCCATCAGCGCACATTAGAGACCCAGTACTTC. Its translation is CASSSHQRTLETQYF. Full variable domain (missing parts from reference TRBV7-2 and TRBJ2-5): GAGVSQSPSNKVTEKGKDVELRCDPISGHTALYWYRQSLGQGLEFLIYFQGNSAPDKSGLPSDRFSAERTGGSVSTLTIQRTQQEDSAVYLCASSSHQRTLETQYFGPGTRLLVL.

J is TRBJ1-4 and V is TRBV7-9; 7 bases line up with TRBD1. Germline CDR1 SEHNR, CDR2 FQNEAQ (reference sequence). CDR3 length: 18 amino acids. With 6 bases clipped from V and 0 bases from J, the junction kept 13 bases outside the gene matches. The CDR3 loop is CASRSSRDRRATNEKLFF. In DNA, the CDR3 is TGTGCCAGCAGATCGAGCCGGGACAGACGTGCAACTAATGAAAAACTGTTTTTT.

In this sample, this clone turned up once. The chain is built from TRBV23-1 and TRBJ2-3; the match to TRBD2 covers 12 bases. TRBV23-1 is assigned to the ORF class and has an uncertain function. V dropped 0 bases and J dropped 1; count of bases not matched to a gene: 23. The CDR3 is made up of 24 amino acids. Here the CDR3 reads CASSQSGLAGFSGQIDGGTDTQYF. CDR3 DNA sequence: TGCGCCAGCAGTCAATCTGGACTAGCGGGGTTCTCGGGACAGATCGATGGTGGCACAGATACGCAGTATTTT.

The CDR3 region has the DNA TGTGCCAGCAGTGAAGGATCGGTAAACTATGGCTACACCTTC. It codes for CASSEGSVNYGYTF. The genes are TRBV6-1 and TRBJ1-2; D is uncertain. This CDR3 is 14 amino acids long. Germline assignment: CDR1 MNHNS and CDR2 SASEGT. V lost 1 base and J lost 2, with 8 bases in between.

This chain links TRBV7-2 with TRBJ2-7, with D tentatively TRBD2 (6 bases). Trimming removed 1 base from V and 2 bases from J, with 9 bases in between. The CDR3 extends over 14 amino acids. CDR1 is SGHTA and CDR2 is FQGNSA in the germline V gene. The CDR3 nucleotides are TGTGCCAGCAGCTTAGGGGCTAGCGCCTACGAGCAGTACTTC. It yields the protein CASSLGASAYEQYF.

This chain uses TRBV5-6 with TRBJ1-2; D unresolved. The CDR3 has 12 residues. V dropped 5 bases and J dropped 3 bases, with 8 bases sitting between them. Germline V lookup: CDR1 SGHDT, CDR2 YYEEEE. The chain's CDR3 is CASSRPDYGYTF. Written as DNA, the CDR3 is TGTGCCAGCAGTAGGCCAGACTATGGCTACACCTTC.

This clone was detected only a few times. V usage is TRBV7-9 and J usage is TRBJ1-2; D may be TRBD1 (6 bases). Deletions cut 5 bases from V and 4 bases from J, with 14 bases between. The germline V gene encodes CDR1 SEHNR and CDR2 FQNEAQ (reference sequence). CDR3 length: 14 amino acids. CDR3 sequence: CASSPMGGGYGYTF. CDR3 in DNA: TGTGCCAGCAGCCCTATGGGGGGCGGCTATGGCTACACCTTC. The full variable domain, with the rest looked up from reference TRBV7-9 and TRBJ1-2, is DTGVSQNPRHKITKRGQNVTFRCDPISEHNRLYWYRQTLGQGPEFLTYFQNEAQLEKSRLLSDRFSAERPKGSFSTLEIQRTEQGDSAMYLCASSPMGGGYGYTFGSGTRLTVV.

The gene calls are TRBV6-2 or TRBV6-3 and TRBJ2-5; weak D call: TRBD2 (6 bases). V shed 2 bases and J shed 0 bases, with 10 bases lying between them. Looked up from germline, CDR1 is MNHEY and CDR2 is SVGEGT. The CDR3 spans 15 residues. CDR3 in amino acids: CASSYTGTYQETQYF. The CDR3 nucleotides read TGTGCCAGCAGTTACACCGGGACTTACCAAGAGACCCAGTACTTC.

The chain links TRBV18 to TRBJ2-7; 8 bases match TRBD1. This CDR3 contains 15 residues. Germline-derived CDR1 and CDR2 are KGHSH and LQKENI. V was pared by 0 bases and J by 1 base, with 2 bases of the junction left unmatched. DNA of the CDR3: TGTGCCAGCTCACCACCCGGGACAGGTTCCTACGAGCAGTACTTC. The encoded protein is CASSPPGTGSYEQYF.

J is TRBJ2-6 and V is TRBV9; D ambiguous. CDR3 size: 14 residues. Looked up from germline, CDR1 is SGDLS and CDR2 is YYNGEE. V lost 3 bases and J 2 bases, leaving 6 bases between the germline ends. CDR3 DNA sequence: TGTGCCAGCAGCGCGGGTGCTGGGGCCAACGTCCTGACTTTC. This gives the protein CASSAGAGANVLTF. Combining the CDR3 with reference TRBV9 and TRBJ2-6 gives the whole variable domain DSGVTQTPKHLITATGQRVTLRCSPRSGDLSVYWYQQSLDQGLQFLIQYYNGEERAKGNILERFSAQQFPDLHSELNLSSLELGDSALYFCASSAGAGANVLTFGAGSRLTVL.

The genes are TRBV5-1 and TRBJ1-5; D is unresolved. Germline values: CDR1 SGHRS, CDR2 YFSETQ. V was shortened by 1 base and J by 0 bases, with 8 bases between the two germline ends. CDR3 length: 15 amino acids. This chain's CDR3 is CASSLSGPSNQPQHF. Written as DNA, the CDR3 is TGCGCCAGCAGCTTGAGCGGTCCTAGCAATCAGCCCCAGCATTTT.

This rearrangement joins TRBV9 to TRBJ2-7; maybe TRBD2 (6 bases). From germline, CDR1 is SGDLS and CDR2 YYNGEE. The V end lost 3 bases, the J end lost 3 bases, and 13 bases lay between the germline ends. The CDR3 sequence is 14 residues long. CDR3 protein: CASSAPSSDYEQYF. CDR3 in DNA: TGTGCCAGCAGCGCCCCCTCTAGCGACTACGAGCAGTACTTC.

This clone occurred once. V and J are TRBV6-5 and TRBJ2-2; the match to TRBD2 covers 10 bases. Trimming cost V 2 bases and J 6 bases; bases outside gene matches: 3. This CDR3 has 15 residues. Germline V gives CDR1 MNHEY, CDR2 SVGAGI. In DNA, the CDR3 is TGTGCCAGCAGTTACAATCTAGCGGGAGCCGGGGAGCTGTTTTTT. The encoded protein is CASSYNLAGAGELFF.

CDR3 DNA: TGCGCCAGCAGCACTATGACAGGGGGCGTCGAGCAGTACTTC. Its translation is CASSTMTGGVEQYF. The chain uses TRBV5-1 and TRBJ2-7; 10 bases match TRBD1. The CDR3 totals 14 residues. After removal of 4 bases from V and 6 bases from J, the junction contained 7 bases not matched to a gene. CDR1 is SGHRS, CDR2 YFSETQ, per germline. Combining the CDR3 with reference TRBV5-1 and TRBJ2-7 gives the whole variable domain KAGVTQTPRYLIKTRGQQVTLSCSPISGHRSVSWYQQTPGQGLQFLFEYFSETQRNKGNFPGRFSGRQFSNSRSEMNVSTLELGDSALYLCASSTMTGGVEQYFGPGTRLTVT.

Here the CDR3 reads CASSSDTDTQYF. CDR3 coding DNA: TGTGCCAGCAGTTCGGATACAGATACGCAGTATTTT. V and J are TRBV28 and TRBJ2-3; D unresolved. The germline V gene has CDR1 MDHEN and CDR2 SYDVKM. V was clipped by 4 bases and J by 3 bases, with 5 bases between them. CDR3 length equals 12 residues.

The rearrangement links TRBV9 to TRBJ2-5, with D tentatively TRBD2 (6 bases). The CDR3 runs 16 residues. Trimming shortened V by 3 bases and J by 0 bases, and 15 bases separated the two germline ends. The germline V gene has CDR1 SGDLS and CDR2 YYNGEE. CDR3 coding DNA: TGTGCCAGCAGCGCCACACCGCTAGCGAACCAAGAGACCCAGTACTTC. Amino acid sequence: CASSATPLANQETQYF.

The chain employs TRBV27 and TRBJ2-7; the D gene could be TRBD1 or TRBD2 (7 bases each). The germline V and J ends were trimmed by 2 bases and 7 bases, with 21 bases remaining between them. Germline CDR1 MNHEY, CDR2 SMNVEV (reference sequence). The CDR3 totals 16 residues. The CDR3 spells CASSLAGVQGDWEQYF. CDR3 DNA: TGTGCCAGCAGTTTAGCGGGGGTGCAGGGGGATTGGGAGCAGTACTTC.

The chain recombines TRBV15 with TRBJ2-7; no clear D gene. With 2 bases removed from V and 0 bases from J, the gap between germline ends came to 8 bases. CDR1 is LNHNV, CDR2 YYDKDF, per germline (reference sequence). The CDR3 consists of 14 residues. The CDR3 is CATSRSPSSYEQYF. The CDR3 DNA sequence: TGTGCCACCAGCAGAAGTCCGAGCTCCTACGAGCAGTACTTC. Filled out from reference TRBV15 and TRBJ2-7, the complete variable domain reads DAMVIQNPRYQVTQFGKPVTLSCSQTLNHNVMYWYQQKSSQAPKLLFHYYDKDFNNEADTPDNFQSRRPNTSFCFLDIRSPGLGDTAMYLCATSRSPSSYEQYFGPGTRLTVT.

The V gene is TRBV18, the J gene TRBJ2-5; D perhaps matches TRBD2 (5 bases). V lost 1 base and J lost 3, with 18 bases in between. This CDR3 comprises 17 residues. The germline V gene has CDR1 KGHSH and CDR2 LQKENI. The CDR3 DNA reads TGTGCCAGCTCACCACGGGCTAGCACCTATTCTAAAGAGACCCAGTACTTC. Amino acid sequence: CASSPRASTYSKETQYF.

The V call is TRBV18, the J call TRBJ1-5, with D uncertain. CDR3 length: 15 residues. Germline CDR1 KGHSH, CDR2 LQKENI. V lost 2 bases to trimming and J lost 0 bases, with 8 bases between them. The CDR3: CASSPTQNSNQPQHF. The CDR3 nucleotides read TGTGCCAGCTCACCAACGCAGAATAGCAATCAGCCCCAGCATTTT.